The clone carrying this T cell receptor (beta chain) came up a few times. Its antigen is currently unknown. The record originates from a study of cytomegalovirus exposure and HLA in healthy donors. Study-wide results and limits: Excluded: some indistinguishable V segments such as TRBV6-2 and TRBV6-3.

Vbeta (60) and Jbeta (13) primers were used in the PCR. Some clones are missing from TCRdb's copy, which holds only in-frame ones; the method was immunoSEQ multiplex PCR. The sample contains more than 150,000 clones, 80% to 85% of which appear only once. V was pared by 5 bases and J by 1 base, with 12 bases between. The CDR3 length is 15 residues. The germline gives CDR1 MNHEY, CDR2 SVGAGI. This sequence was found in a boy aged 2 to 9 in good health and CMV-seronegative. The V and J genes are TRBV6-5 and TRBJ1-5, with D uncertain. The sample consisted of PBMCs. The CDR3 sequence: CASSRDPGSNQPQHF. Here the CDR3 DNA reads TGTGCCAGCAGTCGGGATCCGGGAAGCAATCAGCCCCAGCATTTT.